This T cell receptor beta chain was identified during a study of blood T cells in healthy people across ages. Background on the study: About one barcoded beta molecule was captured per two T cells (by template switching). General study findings and limits: Across samples, TCR beta diversity tracked strongly with naive T cell percentage.

A sample-barcoded 5' primer and a J-beta primer mix were used in a second PCR of about 7 to 11 cycles. TCRdb fed the 5' RACE reads into MiXCR, producing one record per CDR3 protein. The repertoire holds fewer than 900,000 distinct CDR3 sequences, with 35% to 45% as singletons. Germline CDR1 DFQATT, CDR2 SNEGSKA (reference sequence). CDR3 length equals 10 residues. Trimming cost V 3 bases and J 13 bases, with 10 bases left between them. This clonotype was counted a single time. Its antigen is undetermined. The clonotype comes from a woman in her sixties or seventies in good health. The sample taken for sequencing was blood. V and J are TRBV20-1 and TRBJ2-1, with D possibly matching TRBD1 (6 bases). The CDR3 is CSASRGEQFF. The CDR3 bases are TGCAGTGCTAGCAGGGGCGAACAGTTCTTC.